The rows below give T cell receptor beta chains drawn from one sample of a study of cytomegalovirus exposure and HLA in healthy donors. Produced via immunoSEQ multiplex PCR; TCRdb's table is partial and in-frame only. The sample has around 100,000 clones, about 83% seen once. The sequenced sample was PBMCs. Receptors were obtained from a female donor in good health and CMV-seropositive. Each CDR3 is given with its conserved first and last residue. Each record gives: clone size, J gene, V gene, D gene, CDR3 DNA, CDR3 protein. The D gene is left open where the match is weak. Where a row states a size, it is once, few, many or the class of an expanded clone; other rows omit it.

NA,TRBJ1-1,TRBV6-5,TRBD1,TGTGCCAGCAGTCCTGAACAGGGGATACGGAAAGCTTTCTTT,CASSPEQGIRKAFF
NA,TRBJ2-7,TRBV27,TRBD2,TGTGCCAGCAGTTTATCGCGGGGGTACGAGCAGTACTTC,CASSLSRGYEQYF
few,TRBJ2-3,TRBV27,TRBD2,TGTGCCAGCAGTTTTTTAGCACTAGCGGGACCCACAGATACGCAGTATTTT,CASSFLALAGPTDTQYF
few,TRBJ1-5,TRBV2,NA,TGTGCCAGCAGACTCCAGGGCAATAGCAATCAGCCCCAGCATTTT,CASRLQGNSNQPQHF
NA,TRBJ1-1,TRBV28,TRBD1,TGTGCCAGCAGTTTCGTCGGGACAGGCCTAATGAACACTGAAGCTTTCTTT,CASSFVGTGLMNTEAFF
NA,TRBJ1-2,TRBV4-3,TRBD1,TGCGCCAGCAGCCGGGACAGGGGTACCTATGGCTACACCTTC,CASSRDRGTYGYTF
NA,TRBJ2-7,TRBV19,NA,TGTGCCAGTAGTGCTCCCGGGGTCAAGATGACTTACGAGCAGTACTTC,CASSAPGVKMTYEQYF
NA,TRBJ1-4,TRBV4-1,NA,TGCGCCAGCAGCCAAGTTGGGACTGCGAATGAAAAACTGTTTTTT,CASSQVGTANEKLFF
NA,TRBJ2-7,TRBV5-4,NA,TGTGCCAGCAGCACAACCAGAATTCAGGGAGGTTCCTACGAGCAGTACTTC,CASSTTRIQGGSYEQYF
NA,TRBJ2-7,TRBV28,TRBD2,TGTGCCAGCAGTTCTAGCGGGAGGGCCATCTCCTACGAGCAGTACTTC,CASSSSGRAISYEQYF
NA,TRBJ2-1,TRBV4-1,TRBD2,TGCGCCAGCAGCCCGGGGCTAGCGGGAGTCACCTACAATGAGCAGTTCTTC,CASSPGLAGVTYNEQFF
NA,TRBJ1-1,TRBV29-1,NA,TGCAGCGTTGCCGACAGGAACACTGAAGCTTTCTTT,CSVADRNTEAFF
few,TRBJ1-2,TRBV30,TRBD1,TGTGCCTGGGGGACAGGCGGCTATGGCTACACCTTC,CAWGTGGYGYTF
NA,TRBJ2-7,TRBV5-4,NA,TGTGCCAGCAGGGACAAATCAAGCTCCTACGAGCAGTACTTC,CASRDKSSSYEQYF
NA,TRBJ1-3,TRBV6-1,TRBD1,TGTGCCAGCAGTCGGGTAGGGGGCGGTGGAAACACCATATATTTT,CASSRVGGGGNTIYF
NA,TRBJ2-1,TRBV7-2,TRBD2,TGTGCCAGCAGCTCCAGGACTAGCGGGGGGTTGGGTCCTGAGCAGTTCTTC,CASSSRTSGGLGPEQFF
NA,TRBJ2-2,TRBV9,TRBD2,TGTGCCAGCAGCGTAGTCGGGGGGGCCACCGGGGAGCTGTTTTTT,CASSVVGGATGELFF
NA,TRBJ1-2,TRBV7-8,NA,TGTGCCAGCAGCCCCGCGGGCCGCCTGAGGCACTATGGCTACACCTTC,CASSPAGRLRHYGYTF
NA,TRBJ2-2,TRBV5-1,TRBD1,TGCGCCAGCAGCCGCACAGGGGCCGGGGAGCTGTTTTTT,CASSRTGAGELFF
NA,TRBJ1-2,TRBV7-3,NA,TGTGCCAGCAGCTTATTCCAGACAGGAGCGGGGGGCTACACCTTC,CASSLFQTGAGGYTF
NA,TRBJ2-2,TRBV28,TRBD1,TGTGCCAGCAGTCTCCCGGACAGGGGTAGCACCGGGGAGCTGTTTTTT,CASSLPDRGSTGELFF
NA,TRBJ2-3,TRBV25-1,NA,TGTGCCAGCAGTGGTCTGGGACTTCTTACCGATACAGATACGCAGTATTTT,CASSGLGLLTDTDTQYF
NA,TRBJ2-7,TRBV6-1,TRBD2,TGTGCCAGCAGTGAACTAGCGGGACCCTACGAGCAGTACTTC,CASSELAGPYEQYF
NA,TRBJ2-7,TRBV6-6,NA,TGTGCCAGCAGTTACCAGTCGAAAGAGCAGTACTTC,CASSYQSKEQYF
NA,TRBJ1-1,TRBV30,TRBD1,TGTGCCTGGACCAAACAGGGGGCGGGCACTGAAGCTTTCTTT,CAWTKQGAGTEAFF
NA,TRBJ2-3,TRBV4-1,TRBD1,TGCGCCAGCAGCCTGGGACAGGGAGGAACAGATACGCAGTATTTT,CASSLGQGGTDTQYF
NA,TRBJ2-1,TRBV7-3,TRBD2,TGTGCCAGCAGCTCCCCCGGGACTAGCGGGAGGGCCGGGCATGAGCAGTTCTTC,CASSSPGTSGRAGHEQFF
NA,TRBJ2-1,TRBV7-3,NA,TGTGCCAGCAGCTTACAACCAGGGATAGGCAATGAGCAGTTCTTC,CASSLQPGIGNEQFF
NA,TRBJ1-5,TRBV28,TRBD1,TGTGCCAGCAGTTGGGACAGACGCAATCAGCCCCAGCATTTT,CASSWDRRNQPQHF
NA,TRBJ2-5,TRBV27,NA,TGTGCCAGCAGTTTAAATGTCGGAGAGACCCAGTACTTC,CASSLNVGETQYF
NA,TRBJ1-5,TRBV7-9,NA,TGTGCCAGCAGCCCCTGGGGCCAGACTGGGGAGCCCCAGCATTTT,CASSPWGQTGEPQHF
NA,TRBJ2-7,TRBV19,TRBD2,TGTGCCAGTAGTATAGACAAGACTAGCGGGACACTCTACGAGCAGTACTTC,CASSIDKTSGTLYEQYF
NA,TRBJ2-1,TRBV4-3,NA,TGCGCCAGCAGTCCTTTCTGGTCGGAGACAGGTAACAATGAGCAGTTCTTC,CASSPFWSETGNNEQFF
NA,TRBJ1-5,TRBV27,NA,TGTGCCAGCAGTAACCTACAGGCGGATAGCAATCAGCCCCAGCATTTT,CASSNLQADSNQPQHF
NA,TRBJ1-6,TRBV19,TRBD1,TGTGCCAGTAGCCTTACAGGGGGTTTCTATAATTCACCCCTCCACTTT,CASSLTGGFYNSPLHF
NA,TRBJ2-7,TRBV7-2,NA,TGTGCCAGCAGCCTAACAGGGCCCCACGAGCAGTACTTC,CASSLTGPHEQYF
NA,TRBJ2-5,TRBV14,TRBD1,TGTGCCAGCAGCCAGAGGACAGGGGTACAAGAGACCCAGTACTTC,CASSQRTGVQETQYF
NA,TRBJ1-2,TRBV28,NA,TGTGCCAGCAGAAATTCCATCTATGGCTACACCTTC,CASRNSIYGYTF
once,TRBJ2-1,TRBV9,NA,TGTGCCAGCAGCGCCGTCCACTCCAACAATGAGCAGTTCTTC,CASSAVHSNNEQFF
NA,TRBJ2-1,TRBV19,NA,TGTGCCAGTAGTATAGGGCTCATCTCCTACAATGAGCAGTTCTTC,CASSIGLISYNEQFF
NA,TRBJ1-1,TRBV28,NA,TGTGCCAGCTCCTTAGCCCGGGGGGAGGCTTTCTTT,CASSLARGEAFF
few,TRBJ2-2,TRBV11-1,TRBD1,TGTGCCAGCAGCCAGACAGGGACGGTCACCGGGGAGCTGTTTTTT,CASSQTGTVTGELFF
NA,TRBJ1-1,TRBV7-9,TRBD1,TGTGCCAGCAGCGACAGGGTGAACACTGAAGCTTTCTTT,CASSDRVNTEAFF
NA,TRBJ1-2,TRBV30,TRBD1,TGTGCCTGGAGGACTTGGGACAGGGGATTTTACGGCTACACCTTC,CAWRTWDRGFYGYTF
NA,TRBJ1-3,TRBV9,NA,TGTGCCAGCAGCCCTCGACAGGCCTCTGGAAACACCATATATTTT,CASSPRQASGNTIYF
few,TRBJ2-2,TRBV6-5,TRBD1,TGTGCCAGCAGTGACAGGGTTGGTTCCGGGGAGCTGTTTTTT,CASSDRVGSGELFF